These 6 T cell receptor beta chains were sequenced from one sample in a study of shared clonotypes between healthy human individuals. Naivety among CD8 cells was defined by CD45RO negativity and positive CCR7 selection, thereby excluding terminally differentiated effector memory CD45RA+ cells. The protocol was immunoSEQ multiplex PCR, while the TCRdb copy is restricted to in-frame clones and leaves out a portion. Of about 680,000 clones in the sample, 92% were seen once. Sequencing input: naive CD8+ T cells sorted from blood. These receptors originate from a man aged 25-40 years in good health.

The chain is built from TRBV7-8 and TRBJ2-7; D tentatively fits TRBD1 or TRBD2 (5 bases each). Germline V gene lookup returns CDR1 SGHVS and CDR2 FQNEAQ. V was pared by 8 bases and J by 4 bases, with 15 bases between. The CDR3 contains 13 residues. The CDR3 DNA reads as TGTGCCAGCGGAAGAGGGGCGAAATACGAGCAGTACTTC. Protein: CASGRGAKYEQYF.

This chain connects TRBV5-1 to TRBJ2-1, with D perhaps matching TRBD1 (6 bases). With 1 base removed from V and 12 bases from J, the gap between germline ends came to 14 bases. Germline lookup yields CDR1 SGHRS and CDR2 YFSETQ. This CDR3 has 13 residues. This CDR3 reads CASSLSPLDRQFF. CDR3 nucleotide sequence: TGCGCCAGCAGCTTGTCACCTCTGGACAGGCAGTTCTTC.

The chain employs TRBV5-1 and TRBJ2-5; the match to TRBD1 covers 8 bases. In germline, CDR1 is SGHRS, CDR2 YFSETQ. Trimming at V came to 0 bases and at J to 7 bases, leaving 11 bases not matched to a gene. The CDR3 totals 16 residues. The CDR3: CASSLAVGGQEGTQYF. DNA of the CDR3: TGCGCCAGCAGCTTGGCCGTTGGGGGACAGGAAGGGACCCAGTACTTC.

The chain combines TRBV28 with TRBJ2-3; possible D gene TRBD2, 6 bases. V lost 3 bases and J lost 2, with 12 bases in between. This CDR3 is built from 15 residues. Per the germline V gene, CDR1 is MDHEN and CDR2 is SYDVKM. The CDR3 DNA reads TGTGCCAGCAGTTTCGGGAGACAAGACACAGATACGCAGTATTTT. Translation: CASSFGRQDTDTQYF. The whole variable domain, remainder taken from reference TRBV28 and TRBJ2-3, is DVKVTQSSRYLVKRTGEKVFLECVQDMDHENMFWYRQDPGLGLRLIYFSYDVKMKEKGDIPEGYSVSREKKERFSLILESASTNQTSMYLCASSFGRQDTDTQYFGPGTRLTVL.

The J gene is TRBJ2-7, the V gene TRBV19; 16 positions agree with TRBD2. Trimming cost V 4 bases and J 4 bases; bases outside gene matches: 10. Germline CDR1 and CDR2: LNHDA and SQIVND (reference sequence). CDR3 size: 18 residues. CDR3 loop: CASSNQGLAGGPGYEQYF. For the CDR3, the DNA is TGTGCCAGTAGTAACCAGGGACTAGCGGGAGGGCCCGGGTACGAGCAGTACTTC.

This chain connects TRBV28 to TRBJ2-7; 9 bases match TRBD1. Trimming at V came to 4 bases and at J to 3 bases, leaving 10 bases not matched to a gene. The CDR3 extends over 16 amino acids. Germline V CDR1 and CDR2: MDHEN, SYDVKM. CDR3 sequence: CASSSRGQGIGYEQYF. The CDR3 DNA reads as TGTGCCAGCAGTTCCCGCGGACAGGGGATCGGCTACGAGCAGTACTTC.